A selection of T cell receptor beta chains follows, all from one sample in a study of blood T cell repertoires in COVID-19. Only in-frame clones appear in the TCRdb table, and some are missing; sequencing was by immunoSEQ multiplex PCR. The sample has about 77,000 clones, roughly 78% seen once. What was sequenced was peripheral blood. The receptors derive from a woman between 65 and 79 years old with acute or convalescent COVID-19. Each CDR3 is given with its conserved first and last residue. A D gene is named only where the DNA matches it firmly. Size is stated for part of the rows, as once, few or many counts, or as a class when the clone is expanded.

J: TRBJ1-3; size: -; D: -; V: TRBV12-5; CDR3: CASGSLGNTIYF; DNA: TGTGCTAGTGGTTCCCTTGGAAACACCATATATTTT
J: TRBJ1-5; size: -; D: TRBD1; V: TRBV6-1; CDR3: CASSEAGRDSNQPQHF; DNA: TGTGCCAGCAGTGAAGCGGGTAGGGACAGTAATCAGCCCCAGCATTTT
J: TRBJ2-5; size: -; D: TRBD1; V: TRBV7-2; CDR3: CASSSYRGQTQYF; DNA: TGTGCCAGCAGCTCCTACAGGGGACAGACCCAGTACTTC
J: TRBJ2-2; size: -; D: TRBD1; V: TRBV5-6; CDR3: CASSIPGQGAGNTGELFF; DNA: TGTGCCAGCAGCATACCGGGACAGGGGGCAGGAAACACCGGGGAGCTGTTTTTT
J: TRBJ2-7; size: -; D: -; V: TRBV3-1/TRBV3-2; CDR3: CASSQDLTGLPPYEQYF; DNA: TGTGCCAGCAGCCAAGATCTAACAGGCCTTCCCCCTTACGAGCAGTACTTC
J: TRBJ2-1; size: -; D: -; V: TRBV27; CDR3: CASSLSGGYASYNEQFF; DNA: TGTGCCAGCAGTTTATCAGGAGGGTATGCCTCCTACAATGAGCAGTTCTTC
J: TRBJ1-2; size: -; D: -; V: TRBV6-5; CDR3: CASSYSQLANYGYTF; DNA: TGTGCCAGCAGTTATTCACAACTAGCTAACTATGGCTACACCTTC
J: TRBJ2-7; size: few; D: -; V: TRBV5-4; CDR3: CASTKEDSEQYF; DNA: TGTGCCAGCACCAAGGAGGATTCCGAGCAGTACTTC
J: TRBJ1-1; size: -; D: TRBD1; V: TRBV9; CDR3: CASSEGTGTEAFF; DNA: TGTGCCAGCAGCGAAGGGACAGGCACTGAAGCTTTCTTT
J: TRBJ1-2; size: -; D: -; V: TRBV10-3; CDR3: CAIRPPQDNYGYTF; DNA: TGTGCCATCAGGCCCCCACAGGATAACTATGGCTACACCTTC
J: TRBJ2-3; size: -; D: TRBD1; V: TRBV3-1/TRBV3-2; CDR3: CASSPTGQGTDTQYF; DNA: TGTGCCAGCAGCCCAACGGGACAGGGCACAGATACGCAGTATTTT
J: TRBJ1-1; size: -; D: TRBD1; V: TRBV18; CDR3: CASSPRTGMNTEAFF; DNA: TGTGCCAGCTCACCCCGGACAGGTATGAACACTGAAGCTTTCTTT
J: TRBJ1-2; size: -; D: TRBD1; V: TRBV5-1; CDR3: CASSDPTGVYGYTF; DNA: TGCGCCAGCAGCGACCCGACAGGGGTTTATGGCTACACCTTC
J: TRBJ2-7; size: -; D: -; V: TRBV29-1; CDR3: CSVQGVEQYF; DNA: TGCAGCGTACAGGGTGTCGAGCAGTACTTC
J: TRBJ2-1; size: few; D: -; V: TRBV4-2; CDR3: CASSQDIGGGEQFF; DNA: TGTGCCAGCAGCCAAGATATTGGGGGAGGTGAGCAGTTCTTC
J: TRBJ1-5; size: -; D: -; V: TRBV7-8; CDR3: CASSLVPGNQPQHF; DNA: TGTGCCAGCAGCTTAGTTCCCGGGAATCAGCCCCAGCATTTT
J: TRBJ1-3; size: -; D: -; V: TRBV14; CDR3: CASSQRTAGNTIYF; DNA: TGTGCCAGCAGCCAAAGGACAGCAGGAAACACCATATATTTT
J: TRBJ1-2; size: -; D: TRBD1; V: TRBV29-1; CDR3: CSVLGQGGLYGYTF; DNA: TGCAGCGTGCTCGGACAGGGGGGTCTCTATGGCTACACCTTC
J: TRBJ1-2; size: -; D: -; V: TRBV5-5; CDR3: CASSSTRNLGAYGYTF; DNA: TGTGCCAGCAGCTCCACAAGGAACCTAGGGGCCTATGGCTACACCTTC
J: TRBJ1-2; size: -; D: -; V: TRBV15; CDR3: CATSRVYNGYTF; DNA: TGTGCCACCAGCAGAGTTTATAATGGCTACACCTTC
J: TRBJ1-1; size: -; D: -; V: TRBV7-9; CDR3: CASSSPGDLNTEAFF; DNA: TGTGCCAGCAGCTCTCCAGGGGATTTGAACACTGAAGCTTTCTTT
J: TRBJ1-6; size: -; D: -; V: TRBV12-3/TRBV12-4; CDR3: CASRYRVDSPLHF; DNA: TGTGCCAGCAGGTACAGGGTGGATTCACCCCTCCACTTT
J: TRBJ2-3; size: -; D: -; V: TRBV15; CDR3: CATSRGTVAGTDTQYF; DNA: TGTGCCACCAGCAGGGGGACCGTAGCGGGCACAGATACGCAGTATTTT
J: TRBJ2-2; size: few; D: -; V: TRBV7-9; CDR3: CASSSFRGSNTGELFF; DNA: TGTGCCAGCAGCTCGTTCAGGGGATCGAACACCGGGGAGCTGTTTTTT
J: TRBJ2-7; size: -; D: TRBD1; V: TRBV7-2; CDR3: CASSLALRGRYEQYF; DNA: TGTGCCAGCAGCTTAGCGCTAAGGGGGCGCTACGAGCAGTACTTC
J: TRBJ2-5; size: -; D: -; V: TRBV2; CDR3: CASSGSVRSETQYF; DNA: TGTGCCAGCAGTGGTTCTGTACGGTCAGAGACCCAGTACTTC
J: TRBJ2-7; size: -; D: TRBD1; V: TRBV12-3/TRBV12-4; CDR3: CASSDRGLNEQYF; DNA: TGTGCCAGCAGCGACAGGGGGCTAAACGAGCAGTACTTC